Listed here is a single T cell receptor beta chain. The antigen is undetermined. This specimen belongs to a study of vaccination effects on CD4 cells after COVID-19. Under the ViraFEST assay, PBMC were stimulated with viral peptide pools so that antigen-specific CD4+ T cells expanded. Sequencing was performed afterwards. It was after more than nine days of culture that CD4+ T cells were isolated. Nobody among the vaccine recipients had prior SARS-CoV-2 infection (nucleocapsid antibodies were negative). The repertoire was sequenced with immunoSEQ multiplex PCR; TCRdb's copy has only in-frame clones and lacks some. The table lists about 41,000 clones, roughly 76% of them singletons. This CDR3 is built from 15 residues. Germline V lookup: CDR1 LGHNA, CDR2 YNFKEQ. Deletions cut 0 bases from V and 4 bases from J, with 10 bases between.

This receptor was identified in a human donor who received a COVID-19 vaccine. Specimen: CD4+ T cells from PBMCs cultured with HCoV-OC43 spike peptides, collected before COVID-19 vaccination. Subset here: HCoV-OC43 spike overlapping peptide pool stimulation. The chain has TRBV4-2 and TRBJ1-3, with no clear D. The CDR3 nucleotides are TGTGCCAGCAGCCAAGATTCTACAGAAGGAAACACCATATATTTT. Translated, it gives CASSQDSTEGNTIYF.